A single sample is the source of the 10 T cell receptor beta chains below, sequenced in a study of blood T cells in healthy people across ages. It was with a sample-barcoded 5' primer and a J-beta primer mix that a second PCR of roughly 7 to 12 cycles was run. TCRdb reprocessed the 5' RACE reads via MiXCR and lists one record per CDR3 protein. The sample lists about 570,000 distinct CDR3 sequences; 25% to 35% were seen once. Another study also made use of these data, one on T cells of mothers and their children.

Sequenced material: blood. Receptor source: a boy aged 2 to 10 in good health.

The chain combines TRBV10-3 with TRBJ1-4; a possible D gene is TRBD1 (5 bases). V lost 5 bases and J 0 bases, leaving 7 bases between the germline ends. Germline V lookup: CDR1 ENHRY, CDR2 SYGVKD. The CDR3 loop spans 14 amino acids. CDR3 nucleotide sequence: TGTGCCATCAGTCCAGGGTCAACTAATGAAAAACTGTTTTTT. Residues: CAISPGSTNEKLFF.

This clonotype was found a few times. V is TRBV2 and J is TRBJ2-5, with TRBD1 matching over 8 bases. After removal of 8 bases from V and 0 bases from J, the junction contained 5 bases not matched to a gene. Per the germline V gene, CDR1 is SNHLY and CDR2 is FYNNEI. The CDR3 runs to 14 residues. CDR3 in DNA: TGTGCCAGCGCTACGGACAGGGACCAAGAGACCCAGTACTTC. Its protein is CASATDRDQETQYF.

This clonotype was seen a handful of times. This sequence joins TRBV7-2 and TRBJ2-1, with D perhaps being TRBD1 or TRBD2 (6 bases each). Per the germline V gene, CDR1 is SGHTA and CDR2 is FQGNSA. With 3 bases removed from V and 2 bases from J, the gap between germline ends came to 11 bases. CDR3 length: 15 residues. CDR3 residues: CASSFGRGPYNEQFF. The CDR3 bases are TGTGCCAGCAGCTTTGGCCGGGGGCCCTACAATGAGCAGTTCTTC.

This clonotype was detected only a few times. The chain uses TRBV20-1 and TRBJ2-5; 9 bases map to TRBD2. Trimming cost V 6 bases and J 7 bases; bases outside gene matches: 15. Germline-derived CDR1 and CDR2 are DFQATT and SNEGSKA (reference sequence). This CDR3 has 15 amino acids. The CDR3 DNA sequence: TGCAGTGCCGCCAGCCAGCGGGGGGCCGGGGTGACCCAGTACTTC. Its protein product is CSAASQRGAGVTQYF.

DNA for the CDR3: TGTGCCAGCAGTGTGACTAGCGGGAGATTAAGCCGGGCCTACGAGCAGTACTTC. Translated: CASSVTSGRLSRAYEQYF. V is TRBV28 and J is TRBJ2-7; TRBD2 agrees at 12 bases. Germline V lookup: CDR1 MDHEN, CDR2 SYDVKM. The J segment lost 2 bases and the V segment lost 5 bases, leaving 13 bases of the junction unmatched. The CDR3 is made up of 18 amino acids.

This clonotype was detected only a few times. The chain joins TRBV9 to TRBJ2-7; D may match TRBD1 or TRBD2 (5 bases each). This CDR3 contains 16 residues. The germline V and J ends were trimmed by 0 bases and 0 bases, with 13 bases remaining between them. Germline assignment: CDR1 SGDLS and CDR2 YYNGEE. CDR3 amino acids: CASSVGERDPSYEQYF. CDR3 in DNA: TGTGCCAGCAGCGTAGGGGAGAGGGACCCCTCCTACGAGCAGTACTTC.

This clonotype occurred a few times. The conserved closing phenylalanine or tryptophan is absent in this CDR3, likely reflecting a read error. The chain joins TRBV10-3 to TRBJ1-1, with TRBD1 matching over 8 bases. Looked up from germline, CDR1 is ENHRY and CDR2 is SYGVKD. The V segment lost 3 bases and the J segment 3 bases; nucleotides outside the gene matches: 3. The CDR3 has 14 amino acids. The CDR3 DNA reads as TGTGCCATCAGTGAACAGGGGGGGGACACTGAAGCTTTCTCT. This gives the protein CAISEQGGDTEAFS.

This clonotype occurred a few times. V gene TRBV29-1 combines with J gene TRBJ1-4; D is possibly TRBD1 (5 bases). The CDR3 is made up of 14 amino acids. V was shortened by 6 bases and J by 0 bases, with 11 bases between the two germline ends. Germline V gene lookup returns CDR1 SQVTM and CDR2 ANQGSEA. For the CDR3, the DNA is TGCAGCGTGGTGGACACTGCAACTAATGAAAAACTGTTTTTT. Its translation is CSVVDTATNEKLFF.

CDR3 DNA sequence: TGCAGCGTTGCTTTGGCAGTCGATAATGAAAAACTGTTTTTT. The encoded protein is CSVALAVDNEKLFF. This chain uses TRBV29-1 with TRBJ1-4; D is undetermined. The germline gives CDR1 SQVTM, CDR2 ANQGSEA. The CDR3 contains 14 residues. V lost 4 bases, J lost 4 bases, and 13 bases lay in between.

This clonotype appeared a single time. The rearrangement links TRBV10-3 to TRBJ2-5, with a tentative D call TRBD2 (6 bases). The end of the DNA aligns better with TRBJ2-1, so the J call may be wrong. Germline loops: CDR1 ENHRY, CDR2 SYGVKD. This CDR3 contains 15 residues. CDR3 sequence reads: CAISDLPGDYNEQFF. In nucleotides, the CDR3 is TGTGCCATCAGTGATCTGCCGGGAGACTATAATGAGCAGTTCTTC.